This T cell receptor (beta chain) was sequenced in a study of technical replicates of blood from four donors. Here immunoSEQ multiplex PCR was the method, and the copy in TCRdb shows in-frame clones only, minus some. The data contain 50,000 to 65,000 clones, over 90% of them seen just once; the ten biggest clones take up more than 3.5%. The CDR3 spans 15 residues. CDR1 and CDR2 from the germline V gene are SGHDT and YYEEEE. Trimming shortened V by 5 bases and J by 2 bases, and 15 bases separated the two germline ends. The rearrangement links TRBV5-6 to TRBJ2-3; no clear D gene. Specimen: PBMCs. The source is a human donor in good health. Some clones in this sample may be carry-over from other donors' samples. CDR3 DNA: TGTGCCAGCAGTTCCTACGGAGATACCACAGATACGCAGTATTTT. The encoded protein is CASSSYGDTTDTQYF.